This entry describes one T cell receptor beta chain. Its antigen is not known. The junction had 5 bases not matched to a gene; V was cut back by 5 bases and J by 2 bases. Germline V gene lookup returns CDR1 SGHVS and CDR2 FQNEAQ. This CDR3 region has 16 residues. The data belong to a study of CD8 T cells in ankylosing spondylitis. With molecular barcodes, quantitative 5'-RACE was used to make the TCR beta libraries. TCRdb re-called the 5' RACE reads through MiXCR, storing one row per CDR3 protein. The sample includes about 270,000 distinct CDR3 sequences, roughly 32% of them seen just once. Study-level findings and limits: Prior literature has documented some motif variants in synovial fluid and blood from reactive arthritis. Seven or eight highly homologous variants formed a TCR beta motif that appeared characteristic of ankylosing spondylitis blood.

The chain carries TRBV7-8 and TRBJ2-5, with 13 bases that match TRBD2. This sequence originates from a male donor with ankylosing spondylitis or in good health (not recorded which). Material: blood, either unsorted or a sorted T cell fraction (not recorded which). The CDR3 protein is CASSPGLAGAQETQYF. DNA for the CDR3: TGTGCCAGCAGCCCTGGACTAGCGGGGGCACAAGAGACCCAGTACTTC.